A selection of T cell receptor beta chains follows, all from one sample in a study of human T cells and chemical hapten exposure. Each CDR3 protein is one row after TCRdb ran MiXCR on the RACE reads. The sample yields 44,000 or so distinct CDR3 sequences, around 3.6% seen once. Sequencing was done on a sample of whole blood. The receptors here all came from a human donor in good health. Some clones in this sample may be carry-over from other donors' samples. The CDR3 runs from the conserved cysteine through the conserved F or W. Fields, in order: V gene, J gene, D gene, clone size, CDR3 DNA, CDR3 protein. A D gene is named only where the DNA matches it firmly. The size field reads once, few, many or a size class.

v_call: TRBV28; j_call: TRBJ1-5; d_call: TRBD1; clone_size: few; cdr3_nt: TGTGCCAGCACCCAACCCACAGGGGACGATCAGCCCCAGCATTTT; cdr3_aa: CASTQPTGDDQPQHF
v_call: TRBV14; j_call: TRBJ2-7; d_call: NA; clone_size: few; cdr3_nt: TGTGCCAGCAGCCAAGATCGTTTCCACGAGCAGTACTTC; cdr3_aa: CASSQDRFHEQYF
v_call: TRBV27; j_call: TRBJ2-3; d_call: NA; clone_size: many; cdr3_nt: TGTGCCAGCAGCAATTTTTTGTTGAGTGGGGGAACAGATACGCAGTATTTT; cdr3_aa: CASSNFLLSGGTDTQYF
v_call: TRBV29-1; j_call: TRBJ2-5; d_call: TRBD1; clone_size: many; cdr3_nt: TGCAGCGTTGTTGGGACAGGGGGAGAGACCCAGTACTTC; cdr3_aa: CSVVGTGGETQYF
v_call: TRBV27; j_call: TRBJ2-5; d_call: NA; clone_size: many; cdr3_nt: TGTGCCAGCAGACGGAATTTAGGCAGGGTCGAGACCCAGTACTTC; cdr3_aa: CASRRNLGRVETQYF
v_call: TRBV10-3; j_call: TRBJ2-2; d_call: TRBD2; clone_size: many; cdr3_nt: TGTGCCATCAGCCGGACTAGCGGGAGCGCGAACACCGGGGAGCTGTTTTTT; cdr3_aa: CAISRTSGSANTGELFF
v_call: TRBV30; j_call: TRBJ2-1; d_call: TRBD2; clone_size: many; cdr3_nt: TGTGCCTGGAGAGTCAGACTAGCGAACGTCTACAATGAGCAGTTCTTC; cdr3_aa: CAWRVRLANVYNEQFF
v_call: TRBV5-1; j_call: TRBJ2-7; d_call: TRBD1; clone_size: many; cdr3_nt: TGCGCCAGCAGCCGACAGGGCTCGCAAGGCGAGCAGTACTTC; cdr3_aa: CASSRQGSQGEQYF
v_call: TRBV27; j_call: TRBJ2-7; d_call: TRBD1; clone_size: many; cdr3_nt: TGTGCCAGCAGTTTATTCAGGGGGCGAGAGCAGTACTTC; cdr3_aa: CASSLFRGREQYF
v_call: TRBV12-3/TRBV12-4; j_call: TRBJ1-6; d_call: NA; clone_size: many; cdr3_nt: TGTGCCAGCAGTTACGCAGGGCCGAATTCACCCCTCCACTTT; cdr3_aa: CASSYAGPNSPLHF
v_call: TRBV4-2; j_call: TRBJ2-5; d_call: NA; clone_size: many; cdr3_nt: TGTGCCAGCAGCCAAGATTTTCGGGAGTTCGGGACCCAGTACTTC; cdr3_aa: CASSQDFREFGTQYF
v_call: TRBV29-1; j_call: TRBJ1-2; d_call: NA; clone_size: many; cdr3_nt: TGCAGCGTTGAAGGAGAAACAGATGAAGGCTATGGCTACACCTTC; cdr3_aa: CSVEGETDEGYGYTF
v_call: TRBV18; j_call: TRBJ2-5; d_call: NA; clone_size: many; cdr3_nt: TGTGCCAGCTCACCCGGACTGTCGAGGCAAGAGACCCAGTACTTC; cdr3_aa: CASSPGLSRQETQYF